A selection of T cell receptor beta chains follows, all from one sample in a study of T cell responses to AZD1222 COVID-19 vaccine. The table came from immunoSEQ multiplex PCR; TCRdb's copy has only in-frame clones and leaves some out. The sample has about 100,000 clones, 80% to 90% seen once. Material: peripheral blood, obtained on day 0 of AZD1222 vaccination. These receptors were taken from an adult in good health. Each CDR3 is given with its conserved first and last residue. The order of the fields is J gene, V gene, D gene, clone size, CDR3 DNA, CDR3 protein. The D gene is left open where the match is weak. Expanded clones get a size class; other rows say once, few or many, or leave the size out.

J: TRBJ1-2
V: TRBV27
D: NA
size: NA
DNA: TGTGCCAGCAGTTTGAACAGGGCTTACTATGGCTACACCTTC
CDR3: CASSLNRAYYGYTF

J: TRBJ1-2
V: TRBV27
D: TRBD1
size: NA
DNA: TGTGCCAGCAGTCCTCAGGGGGGTAGGTATGGCTACACCTTC
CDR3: CASSPQGGRYGYTF

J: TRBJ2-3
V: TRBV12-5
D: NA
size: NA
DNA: TGTGCTAGTGGTGTGAGGGAGACAGATACGCAGTATTTT
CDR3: CASGVRETDTQYF

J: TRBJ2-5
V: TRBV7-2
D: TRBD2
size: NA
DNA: TGTGCCAGCAGCTTAAAGACTAGCGGGACAGGGCAAGAGACCCAGTACTTC
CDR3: CASSLKTSGTGQETQYF

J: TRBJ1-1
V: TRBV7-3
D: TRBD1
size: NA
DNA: TGTGCCAGCAGCTTCACAGGGGGCGCGAACACTGAAGCTTTCTTT
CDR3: CASSFTGGANTEAFF

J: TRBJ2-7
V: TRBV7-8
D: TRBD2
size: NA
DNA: TGTGCCAGCAGCTTGGCCGGGACTAGCGACTACGAGCAGTACTTC
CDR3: CASSLAGTSDYEQYF

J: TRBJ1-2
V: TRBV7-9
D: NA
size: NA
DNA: TGTGCCAGCAGCTTAGCGGCGGGCTATGGCTACACCTTC
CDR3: CASSLAAGYGYTF

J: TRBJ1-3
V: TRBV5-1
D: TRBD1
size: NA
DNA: TGCGCCAGCAGCCCGGGGACAGGGTTAAACACCATATATTTT
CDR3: CASSPGTGLNTIYF

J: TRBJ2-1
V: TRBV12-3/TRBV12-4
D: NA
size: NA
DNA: TGTGCCAGCAGTTTTGTAGCGGTCAATGAGCAGTTCTTC
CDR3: CASSFVAVNEQFF

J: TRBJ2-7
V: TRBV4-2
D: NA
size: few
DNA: TGTGCCAGCAGCCAAGGTGGGCAGTCCTACGAGCAGTACTTC
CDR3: CASSQGGQSYEQYF

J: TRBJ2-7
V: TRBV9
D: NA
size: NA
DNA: TGTGCCAGCAGCGTGGGGCCTGCCTACGAGCAGTACTTC
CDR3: CASSVGPAYEQYF

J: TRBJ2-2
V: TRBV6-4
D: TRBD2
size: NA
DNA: TGTGCCAGCACCCGACTAGCAGGCGGGGAGCTGTTTTTT
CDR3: CASTRLAGGELFF

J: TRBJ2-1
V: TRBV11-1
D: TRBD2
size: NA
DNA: TGTGCCAGCAGCTTGGTCACTAGCGGGAGAATGGGTGAGCAGTTCTTC
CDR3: CASSLVTSGRMGEQFF

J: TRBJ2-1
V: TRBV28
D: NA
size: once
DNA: TGTGCCAGCAGTGCCTTTGTAGCGAGCTCCTACAATGAGCAGTTCTTC
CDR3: CASSAFVASSYNEQFF

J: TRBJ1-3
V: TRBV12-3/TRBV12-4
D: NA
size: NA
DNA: TGTGCCAGCAGTTATAAAGGGACCGGCACCATATATTTT
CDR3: CASSYKGTGTIYF

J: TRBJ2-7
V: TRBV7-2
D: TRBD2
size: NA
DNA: TGTGCCAGCAGCCCTATAGCGGGAGGCTCCTACGAGCAGTACTTC
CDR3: CASSPIAGGSYEQYF

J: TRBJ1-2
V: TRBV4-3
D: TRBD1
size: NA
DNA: TGCGCCAGCAGCCAAGCCGGGAGCGAGGGGGCGGCGAGTGGCTACACCTTC
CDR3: CASSQAGSEGAASGYTF

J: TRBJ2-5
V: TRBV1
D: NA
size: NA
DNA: TGCACCAGCAGCCAAGACGTAGGCCACCCAGAGACCCAGTACTTC
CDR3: CTSSQDVGHPETQYF

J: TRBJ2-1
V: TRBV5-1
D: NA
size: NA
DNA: TGCGCCAGCAGCTTGGACAATATTCAGTTCTTC
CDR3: CASSLDNIQFF

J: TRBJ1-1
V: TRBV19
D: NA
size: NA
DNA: TGTGCCAGTAGACCCATTTCAGGGTCGGTGGGCACTGAAGCTTTCTTT
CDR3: CASRPISGSVGTEAFF

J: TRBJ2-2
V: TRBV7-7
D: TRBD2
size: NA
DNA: TGTGCTAGCAGCTTGTTAGCGGGCACGAACACCGGGGAGCTGTTTTTT
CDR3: CASSLLAGTNTGELFF

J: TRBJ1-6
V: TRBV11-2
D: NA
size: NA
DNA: TGTGCCAGCAGCTTTAGGATGCATAATTCACCCCTCCACTTT
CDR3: CASSFRMHNSPLHF

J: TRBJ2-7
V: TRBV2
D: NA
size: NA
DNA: TGTGCCAGCGAAACCGGGTCTCTCCCTAACTACGAGCAGTACTTC
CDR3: CASETGSLPNYEQYF

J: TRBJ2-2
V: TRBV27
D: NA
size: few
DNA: TGTGCCAGCAGTTCTAGGCGATACACCGGGGAGCTGTTTTTT
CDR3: CASSSRRYTGELFF

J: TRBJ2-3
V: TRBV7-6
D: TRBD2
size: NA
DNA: TGTGCCAGCAGCGATTTTGGCGGGGGGGTCACAGATACGCAGTATTTT
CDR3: CASSDFGGGVTDTQYF

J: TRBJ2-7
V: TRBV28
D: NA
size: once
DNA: TGTGCCAGCAGTCCCCACAGAATACACTCCTACGAGCAGTACTTC
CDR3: CASSPHRIHSYEQYF

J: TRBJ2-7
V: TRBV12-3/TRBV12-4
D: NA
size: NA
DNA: TGTGCCAGCAGTGGGACCGTCTCCTACGAGCAGTACTTC
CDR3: CASSGTVSYEQYF

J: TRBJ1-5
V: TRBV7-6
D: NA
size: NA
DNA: TGTGCCAGCAGCTCAGGGATTAATAGCAATCAGCCCCAGCATTTT
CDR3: CASSSGINSNQPQHF

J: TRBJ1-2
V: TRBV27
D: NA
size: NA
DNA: TGTGCCAGCAGTCCTCCGGGTCTTGGGCACTATGGCTACACCTTC
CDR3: CASSPPGLGHYGYTF

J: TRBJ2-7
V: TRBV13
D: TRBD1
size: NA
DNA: TGTGCCAGCAGCCCGCGGACAGGGGGCTACGAGCAGTACTTC
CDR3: CASSPRTGGYEQYF

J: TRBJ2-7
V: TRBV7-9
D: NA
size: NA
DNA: TGTGCCAGCGGAACAGACTACCGCGAGCAGTACTTC
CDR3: CASGTDYREQYF

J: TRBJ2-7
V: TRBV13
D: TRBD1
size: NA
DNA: TGTGCCAGCAGCCCAGGGGGTGAGCAGTACTTC
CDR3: CASSPGGEQYF

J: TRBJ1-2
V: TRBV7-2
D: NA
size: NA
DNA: TGTGCCAGCAGTTGGCAGACTAACTATGGCTACACCTTC
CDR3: CASSWQTNYGYTF

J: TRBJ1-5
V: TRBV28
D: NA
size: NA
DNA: TGTGCCAGCAGTTCCGCGGGGGATCGTTTAGGGGAGCCCCAGCATTTT
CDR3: CASSSAGDRLGEPQHF

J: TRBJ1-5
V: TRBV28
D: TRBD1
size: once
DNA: TGTGCCAGCAGTTTTACAGGGGCAGGTCAGCCCCAGCATTTT
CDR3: CASSFTGAGQPQHF

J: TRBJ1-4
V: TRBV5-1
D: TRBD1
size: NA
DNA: TGCGCCAGCAGCCCAAGGACAGGGGATGAAAAACTGTTTTTT
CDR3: CASSPRTGDEKLFF

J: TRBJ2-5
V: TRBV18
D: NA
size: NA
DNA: TGTGCCAGCTCACTGAGACAGTTAGAGACCCAGTACTTC
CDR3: CASSLRQLETQYF

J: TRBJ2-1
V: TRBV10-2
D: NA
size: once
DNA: TGCGCCAGCAGTGAGTCGGCCCCATGGGTTCGCAATGAGCAGTTCTTC
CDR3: CASSESAPWVRNEQFF

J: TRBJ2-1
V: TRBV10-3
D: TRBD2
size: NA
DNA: TGTGCCGCCTCAGGAGCGGGAGGCAATGAGCAGTTCTTC
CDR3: CAASGAGGNEQFF

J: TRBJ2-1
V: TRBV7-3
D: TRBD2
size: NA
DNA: TGTGCCAGCAGCTTAGGGGACAGGAGGACTAGCGGGCTCCGTAATGAGCAGTTCTTC
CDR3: CASSLGDRRTSGLRNEQFF

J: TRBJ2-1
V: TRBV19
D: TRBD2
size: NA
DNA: TGTGCCAGTAGTAGCCTGGGACTAGCGGGAGTCAATGAGCAGTTCTTC
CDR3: CASSSLGLAGVNEQFF

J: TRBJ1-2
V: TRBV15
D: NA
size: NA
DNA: TGTGCCACCAGCAGAGATGCCCATGGCTACACCTTC
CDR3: CATSRDAHGYTF

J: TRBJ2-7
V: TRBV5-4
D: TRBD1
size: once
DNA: TGTGCCAGCAGAACCGGGACAGATCTCTACGAGCAGTACTTC
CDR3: CASRTGTDLYEQYF

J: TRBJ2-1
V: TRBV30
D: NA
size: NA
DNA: TGTGCCTGGAGTGCCGACACGCATGAGCAGTTCTTC
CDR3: CAWSADTHEQFF

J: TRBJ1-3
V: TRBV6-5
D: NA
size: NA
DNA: TGTGCCAGCAGTTACTCTGGTAAAGGGAGGAACACCATATATTTT
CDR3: CASSYSGKGRNTIYF

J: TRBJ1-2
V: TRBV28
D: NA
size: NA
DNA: TGTGCCAGCAGTTCCAGGACCTATGGCTACACCTTC
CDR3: CASSSRTYGYTF